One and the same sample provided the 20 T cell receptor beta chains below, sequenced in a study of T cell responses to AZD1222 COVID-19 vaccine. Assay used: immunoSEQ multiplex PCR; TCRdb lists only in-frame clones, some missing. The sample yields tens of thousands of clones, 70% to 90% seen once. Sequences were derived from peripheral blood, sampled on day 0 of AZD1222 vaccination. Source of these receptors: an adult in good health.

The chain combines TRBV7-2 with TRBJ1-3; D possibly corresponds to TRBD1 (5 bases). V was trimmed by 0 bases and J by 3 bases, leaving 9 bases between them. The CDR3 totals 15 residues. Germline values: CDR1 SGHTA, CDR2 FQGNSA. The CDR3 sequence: CASSLAQGGGNTIYF. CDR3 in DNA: TGTGCCAGCAGCTTAGCCCAGGGTGGTGGAAACACCATATATTTT.

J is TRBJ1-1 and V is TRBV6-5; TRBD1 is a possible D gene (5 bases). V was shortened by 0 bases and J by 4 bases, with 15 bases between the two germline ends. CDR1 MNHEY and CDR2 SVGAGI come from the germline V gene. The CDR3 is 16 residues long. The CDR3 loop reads CASSYSYGAGTTEAFF. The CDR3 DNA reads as TGTGCCAGCAGTTACTCCTACGGGGCGGGGACCACTGAAGCTTTCTTT.

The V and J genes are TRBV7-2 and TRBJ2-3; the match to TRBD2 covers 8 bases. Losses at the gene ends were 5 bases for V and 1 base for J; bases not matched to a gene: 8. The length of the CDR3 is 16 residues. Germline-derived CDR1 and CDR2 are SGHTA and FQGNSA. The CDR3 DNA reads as TGTGCCAGCAGCCCCTCGCGGGGGGCCCGCACAGATACGCAGTATTTT. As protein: CASSPSRGARTDTQYF.

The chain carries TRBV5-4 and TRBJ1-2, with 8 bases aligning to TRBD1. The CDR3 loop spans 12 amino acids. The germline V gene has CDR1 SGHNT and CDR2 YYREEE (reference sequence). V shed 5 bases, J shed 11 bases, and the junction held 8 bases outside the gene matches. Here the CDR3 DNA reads TGTGCCAGCAGACCACAGGGGGTGGAGTACACCTTC. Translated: CASRPQGVEYTF.

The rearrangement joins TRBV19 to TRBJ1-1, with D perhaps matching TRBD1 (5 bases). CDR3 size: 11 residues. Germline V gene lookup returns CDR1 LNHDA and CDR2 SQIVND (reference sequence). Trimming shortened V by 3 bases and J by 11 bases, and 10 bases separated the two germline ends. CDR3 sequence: CASSIAGNAFF. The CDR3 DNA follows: TGTGCCAGTAGTATTGCAGGGAATGCTTTCTTT.

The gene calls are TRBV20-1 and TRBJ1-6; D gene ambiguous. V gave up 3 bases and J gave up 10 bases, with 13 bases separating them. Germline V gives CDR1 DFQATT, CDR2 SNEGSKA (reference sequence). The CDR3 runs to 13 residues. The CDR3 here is CSASYGVGSPLHF. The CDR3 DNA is TGCAGTGCTAGTTATGGGGTCGGGTCACCCCTCCACTTT.

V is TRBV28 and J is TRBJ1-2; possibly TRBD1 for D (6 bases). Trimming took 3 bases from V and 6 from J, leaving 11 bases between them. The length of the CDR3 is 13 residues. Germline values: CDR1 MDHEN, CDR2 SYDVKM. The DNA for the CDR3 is TGTGCCAGCAGTTTGTCAGGGGTGGATGGCTACACCTTC. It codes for CASSLSGVDGYTF.

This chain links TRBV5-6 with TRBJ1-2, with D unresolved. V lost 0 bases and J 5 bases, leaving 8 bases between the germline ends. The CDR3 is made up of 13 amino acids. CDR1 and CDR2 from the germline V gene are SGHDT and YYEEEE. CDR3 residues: CASSLVGSYGYTF. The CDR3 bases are TGTGCCAGCAGCTTGGTGGGGAGTTATGGCTACACCTTC.

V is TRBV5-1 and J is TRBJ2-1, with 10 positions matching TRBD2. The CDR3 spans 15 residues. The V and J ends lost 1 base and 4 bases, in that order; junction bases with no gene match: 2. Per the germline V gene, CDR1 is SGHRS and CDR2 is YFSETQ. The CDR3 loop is CASSLTSGEYNEQFF. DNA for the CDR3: TGCGCCAGCAGCTTGACTAGCGGGGAGTACAATGAGCAGTTCTTC.

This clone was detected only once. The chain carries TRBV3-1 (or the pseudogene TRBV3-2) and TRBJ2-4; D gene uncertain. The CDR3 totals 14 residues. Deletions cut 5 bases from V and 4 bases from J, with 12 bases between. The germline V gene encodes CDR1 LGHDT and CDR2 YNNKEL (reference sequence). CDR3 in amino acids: CASSSKHRKNIQYF. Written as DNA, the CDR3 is TGTGCCAGCAGCTCTAAGCATCGAAAAAACATTCAGTACTTC.

CDR3 nucleotide sequence: TGCGCCAGCAGCCCCGGACAGCCCTACGAGCAGTACTTC. Translation: CASSPGQPYEQYF. The chain uses TRBV5-1 and TRBJ2-7; D possibly corresponds to TRBD1 (6 bases). Germline assignment: CDR1 SGHRS and CDR2 YFSETQ. V was cut by 4 bases and J by 2 bases, with 10 bases left in between. The CDR3 has 13 residues.

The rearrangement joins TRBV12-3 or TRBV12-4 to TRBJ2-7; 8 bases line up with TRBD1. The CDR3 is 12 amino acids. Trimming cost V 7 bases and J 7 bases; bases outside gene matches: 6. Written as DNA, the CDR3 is TGTGCCAGCAATCCCACAGGGGGGGAGCAGTACTTC. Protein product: CASNPTGGEQYF.

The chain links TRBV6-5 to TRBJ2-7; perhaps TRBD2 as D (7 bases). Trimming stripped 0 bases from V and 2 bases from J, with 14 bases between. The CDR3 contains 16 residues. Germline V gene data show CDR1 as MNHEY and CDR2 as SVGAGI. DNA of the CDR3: TGTGCCAGCAGTTACTCAACCGGGGGGCTAACCTACGAGCAGTACTTC. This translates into CASSYSTGGLTYEQYF.

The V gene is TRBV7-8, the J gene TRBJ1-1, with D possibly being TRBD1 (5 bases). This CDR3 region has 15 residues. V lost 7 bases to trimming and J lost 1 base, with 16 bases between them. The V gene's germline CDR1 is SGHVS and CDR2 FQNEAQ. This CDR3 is CASTTRDGANTEAFF. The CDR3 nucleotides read TGTGCCAGCACCACTCGGGACGGGGCGAACACTGAAGCTTTCTTT.

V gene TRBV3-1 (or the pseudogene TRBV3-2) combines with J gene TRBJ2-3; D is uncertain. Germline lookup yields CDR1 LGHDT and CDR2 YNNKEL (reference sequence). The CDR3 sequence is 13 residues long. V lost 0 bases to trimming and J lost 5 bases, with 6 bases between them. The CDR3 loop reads CASSQDLRDTQYF. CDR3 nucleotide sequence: TGTGCCAGCAGCCAAGATTTGAGAGATACGCAGTATTTT.

The CDR3 DNA follows: TGTGCCAGCAGTGAAACTCCAGCAATGTACACCGGGGAGCTGTTTTTT. It codes for CASSETPAMYTGELFF. The rearrangement links TRBV2 to TRBJ2-2, with D unclear. Germline CDR1 reads SNHLY; CDR2 reads FYNNEI. The V and J ends lost 2 bases and 3 bases respectively, with 13 bases between them. The CDR3 length is 16 residues.

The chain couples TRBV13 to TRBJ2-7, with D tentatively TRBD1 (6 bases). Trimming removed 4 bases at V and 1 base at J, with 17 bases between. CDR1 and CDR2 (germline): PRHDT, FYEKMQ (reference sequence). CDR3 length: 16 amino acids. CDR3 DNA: TGTGCCAGCAGCTCACGGACAGTCCCCAGATCCTACGAGCAGTACTTC. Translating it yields CASSSRTVPRSYEQYF.

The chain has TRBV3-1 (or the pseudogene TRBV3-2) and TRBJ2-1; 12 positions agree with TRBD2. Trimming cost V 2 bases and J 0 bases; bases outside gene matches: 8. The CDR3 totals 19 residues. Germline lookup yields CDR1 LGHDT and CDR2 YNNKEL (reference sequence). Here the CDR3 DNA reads TGTGCCAGCAGCCAAACGACTAGCGGGGGCCCAAGCTCCTACAATGAGCAGTTCTTC. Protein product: CASSQTTSGGPSSYNEQFF.

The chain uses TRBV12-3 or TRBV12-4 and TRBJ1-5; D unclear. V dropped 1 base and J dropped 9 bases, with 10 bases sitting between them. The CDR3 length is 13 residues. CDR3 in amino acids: CASSLGALGPQHF. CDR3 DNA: TGTGCCAGCAGTTTAGGGGCTCTGGGGCCCCAGCATTTT.

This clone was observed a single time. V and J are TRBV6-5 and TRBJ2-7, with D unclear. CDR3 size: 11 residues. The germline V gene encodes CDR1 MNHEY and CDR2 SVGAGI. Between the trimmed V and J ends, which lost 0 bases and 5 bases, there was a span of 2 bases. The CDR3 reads CASSYSHEQYF. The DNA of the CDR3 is TGTGCCAGCAGTTACTCGCACGAGCAGTACTTC.